This TCR beta chain originates from a study of cytomegalovirus exposure and HLA in healthy donors. Findings of the study overall: Trimming of TCR beta V- and J-genes showed a link, identified in a later analysis, to a missense DCLRE1C variant. It was taken for granted in presence/absence analyses that sequencing depth across donors was roughly uniform.

The PCR had 60 Vbeta and 13 Jbeta primers. The data were produced by immunoSEQ multiplex PCR, yet TCRdb's version contains in-frame clones alone and is incomplete. The sample holds under 95,000 clones. V gave up 7 bases and J gave up 4 bases; unmatched junction bases: 6. The CDR3 consists of 14 residues. Germline assignment: CDR1 ENHRY and CDR2 SYGVKD. Regarding this clone: Its antigen remains unidentified.

The TCR was taken from a female donor in good health and CMV-seropositive. The chain has TRBV10-3 and TRBJ2-4, with 8 bases lining up with TRBD2. Material for sequencing was PBMCs. CDR3 sequence: CAIKSSGEKNIQYF. CDR3 bases: TGTGCCATCAAAAGTAGCGGGGAGAAAAACATTCAGTACTTC.